The TCR beta chain under discussion was sequenced for a study of blood T cell repertoires in COVID-19. Whole-study context: Some COVID-19 samples were acute and others convalescent; all came from the United States, Italy and Spain. Nucleic acid was either cDNA or gDNA, and it came from T cells, B-cell-depleted T cells, or PBMCs.

In the authors' workflow: Amplification of reference gene primers provided the estimated nucleated cell counts. Data came from immunoSEQ multiplex PCR; TCRdb stores just in-frame clones and leaves some out. The V and J calls and the clone size are those of that table, but D and trimming were determined from the DNA. The sample carries roughly 250,000 clones, approximately 81% recorded once. The sequenced sample consisted of peripheral blood. This clonotype was sampled from an older woman with active or convalescent COVID-19.

CDR3 amino acids: CATRREGFISPLHF. Here the CDR3 DNA reads TGTGCCACCAGGAGGGAGGGTTTTATTTCACCCCTCCACTTT. V is TRBV15 and J is TRBJ1-6; no clear D. Trimming removed 6 bases from V and 9 bases from J, with 15 bases in between. CDR3 length: 14 amino acids. Germline CDR1 LNHNV, CDR2 YYDKDF (reference sequence). The entire variable domain, with the rest obtained from reference TRBV15 and TRBJ1-6, is as follows: DAMVIQNPRYQVTQFGKPVTLSCSQTLNHNVMYWYQQKSSQAPKLLFHYYDKDFNNEADTPDNFQSRRPNTSFCFLDIRSPGLGDTAMYLCATRREGFISPLHFGNGTRLTVT.